The 22 T cell receptor beta chains reported below all come from one sample, sequenced in a study of blood T cells in healthy people across ages. Through a sample-barcoded 5' primer and a J-beta primer mix, a second PCR was run for roughly 6 to 11 cycles. TCRdb recomputed calls from the 5' RACE reads with MiXCR, one row per CDR3 protein. This sample has approximately 810,000 distinct CDR3 sequences, with roughly 34% found just once. The sample comprised blood. Receptors were obtained from a man between 18 and 29 years old in good health.

The rearrangement uses TRBV25-1 and TRBJ2-5; the D gene is possibly TRBD1 (5 bases). The CDR3 extends over 14 amino acids. In germline, CDR1 is MGHDK, CDR2 SYGVNS. V was clipped by 5 bases and J by 5 bases, with 15 bases between them. The CDR3 nucleotides are TGTGCCAGCAGTCCCCAGGGTCCCCAGGAGACCCAGTACTTC. As protein: CASSPQGPQETQYF.

On this clonotype: A junction end diverges from the germline sequence, so it may reflect a read error. The chain is built from TRBV12-3 or TRBV12-4 and TRBJ2-1; D is unclear. CDR3 length equals 12 residues. CDR3 region: CALGRSYDEQFF. CDR3 nucleotides: TGTGCCCTTGGACGCTCCTACGATGAGCAGTTCTTC.

This clonotype was found a few times. The chain couples TRBV4-2 to TRBJ1-1; 8 bases are shared with TRBD1. CDR3 length: 14 residues. CDR1 is LGHNA, CDR2 YNFKEQ, per germline. The V and J ends lost 3 bases and 5 bases, in that order; junction bases with no gene match: 5. The CDR3: CASSQPGQGTEAFF. CDR3 DNA: TGTGCCAGCAGCCAGCCAGGACAGGGTACTGAAGCTTTCTTT.

This chain connects TRBV6-6 to TRBJ2-2; D call uncertain. The germline CDR1 and CDR2 sequences are MNHNY and SVGAGI (reference sequence). The V end lost 0 bases, the J end lost 5 bases, and 4 bases lay between the germline ends. The CDR3 covers 13 residues. The CDR3 bases are TGTGCCAGCAGTTACTCGGTAACCGGGGAGCTGTTTTTT. Translated: CASSYSVTGELFF.

Of note for this clonotype: A much larger clone differs by one base, so this may be a read error. This rearrangement joins TRBV12-3 or TRBV12-4 to TRBJ2-3; D not resolved. Between the trimmed V and J ends, which lost 6 bases and 10 bases, there was a span of 14 bases. This CDR3 is 12 amino acids long. CDR3 sequence (DNA): TGTGCCAGCAGATTAAGGCCGGATGCGCAGTATTTT. Its translation is CASRLRPDAQYF.

About this clonotype: An end of the junction differs from the germline gene, which may be a read error. This chain links TRBV20-1 with TRBJ1-2; D is uncertain. Germline lookup yields CDR1 DFQATT and CDR2 SNEGSKA (reference sequence). The CDR3 has 11 residues. The CDR3 sequence: CSATPYDGHTF. The CDR3, as DNA: TGCAGTGCTACCCCATATGATGGCCACACCTTC.

Ten or more counts support this clonotype. J is TRBJ2-5 and V is TRBV6-2 or TRBV6-3; TRBD2 matches at 10 bases. The germline V gene has CDR1 MNHEY and CDR2 SVGEGT. V trimming: 0 bases; J trimming: 3 bases; junction bases outside the gene matches: 4. The CDR3 consists of 16 residues. The CDR3 is CASSYSLAGEKETQYF. The CDR3 DNA is TGTGCCAGCAGTTACTCGCTAGCGGGGGAGAAAGAGACCCAGTACTTC.

The chain recombines TRBV6-2 or TRBV6-3 with TRBJ1-1; 12 bases are a match to TRBD1. V lost 8 bases to trimming and J lost 8 bases; unmatched junction nucleotides: 9. The CDR3 sequence is 14 residues long. Germline CDR1 and CDR2: MNHEY and SVGEGT. CDR3 bases: TGTGCCAGCCTTTACGAGGGGACAGGGGGCGAAGCTTTCTTT. Amino acid sequence: CASLYEGTGGEAFF.

This chain joins TRBV7-9 and TRBJ1-2; 7 nucleotides agree with TRBD1. After removal of 6 bases from V and 6 bases from J, the junction contained 7 bases not matched to a gene. The CDR3 totals 13 residues. Germline V lookup: CDR1 SEHNR, CDR2 FQNEAQ (reference sequence). The CDR3 DNA follows: TGTGCCAGCAGTTTACAGGGGCCCCATGGCTACACCTTC. The encoded protein is CASSLQGPHGYTF.

The chain combines TRBV6-2 or TRBV6-3 with TRBJ1-1, with unresolved D. The length of the CDR3 is 13 residues. V lost 7 bases to trimming and J lost 4 bases, with 13 bases between them. The germline gives CDR1 MNHEY, CDR2 SVGEGT. The CDR3 DNA sequence: TGTGCCAGCACCTTAGAAGGGATCACTGAAGCTTTCTTT. This translates into CASTLEGITEAFF.

DNA of the CDR3: TGTGCCAGCAGCGAAGTAGGGAAGACTAACTATGGCTACACCTTC. The encoded protein is CASSEVGKTNYGYTF. V and J are TRBV9 and TRBJ1-2; D is ambiguous. The CDR3 extends over 15 amino acids. Germline CDR1 is SGDLS and CDR2 is YYNGEE. The germline V and J ends were trimmed by 3 bases and 0 bases, with 12 bases remaining between them.

Comments on this clonotype: This could be a read error, since a much larger clone is one nucleotide away. This chain links TRBV2 with TRBJ2-7; tentative D call: TRBD2 (6 bases). The ends were cut back, 11 bases at V and 0 bases at J, with 17 bases in the middle. The germline gives CDR1 SNHLY, CDR2 FYNNEI. This CDR3 is built from 14 residues. CDR3 nucleotides: TGTGCCTGCAATAGCGGTCTAAGCTCCTACGAGCAGTACTTC. Translating it yields CACNSGLSSYEQYF.

This chain links TRBV12-3 or TRBV12-4 with TRBJ1-6; 8 nucleotides agree with TRBD1. The CDR3 runs 15 residues. V shed 7 bases, J shed 5 bases, and the junction held 7 bases outside the gene matches. CDR3 DNA: TGTGCCAGCAAGGAGAGACAGGGGAATAATTCACCCCTCCACTTT. It encodes CASKERQGNNSPLHF.

This clonotype turned up a few times. Written as DNA, the CDR3 is TGTGCCAGCAGCTTTAGACCCCTGACAGGGGCCTACGAGCAGTACTTC. Translation gives CASSFRPLTGAYEQYF. The rearrangement uses TRBV7-9 and TRBJ2-7, with 8 bases matching TRBD1. CDR1 is SEHNR, CDR2 FQNEAQ, per germline (reference sequence). The J segment lost 2 bases and the V segment lost 3 bases, leaving 9 bases of the junction unmatched. The CDR3 is 16 residues long.

This clonotype was counted ten times or more. The rearrangement links TRBV5-1 to TRBJ1-1, with TRBD1 matching over 10 bases. V shed 4 bases and J 8 bases; nucleotides not matched to a gene: 2. This CDR3 region has 12 residues. CDR1 is SGHRS, CDR2 YFSETQ, per germline. The CDR3 DNA follows: TGCGCCAGCAGCCAGGGACAGGGGGAAGCTTTCTTT. This sequence encodes CASSQGQGEAFF.

The V call is TRBV27, the J call TRBJ1-4, with D perhaps matching TRBD1 (5 bases). The CDR3 length is 15 residues. Trimming left V 7 bases short and J 6 bases short, with 18 bases between. Germline V lookup: CDR1 MNHEY, CDR2 SMNVEV (reference sequence). The chain's CDR3 is CASNGERGFDEKLFF. In nucleotides, the CDR3 is TGTGCCAGCAATGGTGAGCGGGGGTTCGATGAAAAACTGTTTTTT.

J is TRBJ2-3 and V is TRBV7-2; D might be TRBD2 (5 bases). Germline V lookup: CDR1 SGHTA, CDR2 FQGNSA. The V gene lost 5 bases and the J gene lost 5 bases, with 14 bases spanning the gap. The length of the CDR3 is 14 residues. CDR3 sequence reads: CASSVEGSGDTQYF. The CDR3 coding sequence is TGTGCCAGCAGCGTAGAGGGATCGGGAGATACGCAGTATTTT. The full variable domain, in which reference TRBV7-2 and TRBJ2-3 provide the parts outside the CDR3, is GAGVSQSPSNKVTEKGKDVELRCDPISGHTALYWYRQSLGQGLEFLIYFQGNSAPDKSGLPSDRFSAERTGGSVSTLTIQRTQQEDSAVYLCASSVEGSGDTQYFGPGTRLTVL.

The chain joins TRBV2 to TRBJ2-1, with D maybe TRBD2 (5 bases). Germline V lookup: CDR1 SNHLY, CDR2 FYNNEI. This CDR3 region has 11 residues. Trimming stripped 4 bases from V and 14 bases from J, with 12 bases between. The DNA for the CDR3 is TGTGCCAGCAGTGGAGGGCGGATCAAGTTCTTC. Its translation: CASSGGRIKFF.

For this clonotype: This may stem from a read error, because a much larger clone lies one nucleotide away. The rearrangement joins TRBV14 to TRBJ1-2; D gene uncertain. This CDR3 has 16 residues. The V end was cut by 2 bases, the J end by 5 bases, with 18 bases between. Germline CDR1 reads SGHDN; CDR2 reads FVKESK. The CDR3 nucleotides read TGTGCCAGCAGCCAACTCGTTCAGCCGAGTCTATATGGCTACACCTTC. Its protein is CASSQLVQPSLYGYTF.

The chain combines TRBV14 with TRBJ1-3; weak D call: TRBD1 (5 bases). Trimming removed 0 bases at V and 4 bases at J, with 10 bases between. This CDR3 spans 15 amino acids. Looked up from germline, CDR1 is SGHDN and CDR2 is FVKESK. CDR3 DNA sequence: TGTGCCAGCAGCCAAGATTTCGCAGGGGGAAACACCATATATTTT. This translates into CASSQDFAGGNTIYF.

This chain joins TRBV12-5 and TRBJ1-1; 9 bases map to TRBD1. The CDR3 spans 15 residues. After removal of 3 bases from V and 1 base from J, the junction contained 3 bases not matched to a gene. Germline loops: CDR1 LGHNT, CDR2 FRNRAP. The CDR3 DNA reads as TGTGCTAGTGGTTTCCTACAGGGGGCGAACACTGAAGCTTTCTTT. Protein product: CASGFLQGANTEAFF. Full variable domain (remainder filled in from reference TRBV12-5 and TRBJ1-1): DARVTQTPRHKVTEMGQEVTMRCQPILGHNTVFWYRQTMMQGLELLAYFRNRAPLDDSGMPKDRFSAEMPDATLATLKIQPSEPRDSAVYFCASGFLQGANTEAFFGQGTRLTVV.

The V and J genes are TRBV12-3 or TRBV12-4 and TRBJ1-2, with 8 bases fitting TRBD1. CDR3 length: 14 residues. V lost 6 bases to trimming and J lost 2 bases; unmatched junction nucleotides: 5. CDR3 protein: CASRTGGDNYGYTF. As DNA, the CDR3 is TGTGCCAGCAGAACAGGGGGGGACAACTATGGCTACACCTTC.